This TCR beta chain was sequenced during a study of human T cells and chemical hapten exposure. Overall study findings and caveats: No alteration of TCRs above 1 in 1000 frequency was seen with DPC sensitization. Versus controls, significantly more large CDR3 similarity clusters arose from expanded TCRs.

It was the library that attached unique molecular identifiers to individual cDNA molecules. One entry per CDR3 protein, called by TCRdb with MiXCR from the RACE reads. Of 300,000 to 450,000 distinct CDR3 sequences in the sample, over 5% were seen once. Time point specified: pre-sensitization, week 0. Indicated treatment: therapeutic diphenylcyclopropenone sensitization with weekly scalp DPC. The starting material, unfractionated whole blood, was used for total RNA extraction. This clonotype was found a few times. Its antigen is unidentified. The source material was whole blood, sampled in connection with sensitization to the hapten diphenylcyclopropenone (DPC). This receptor was taken from a woman in her late teens or twenties with alopecia areata. Some clones in this sample may be carry-over from other donors' samples.

For the CDR3, the DNA is TGTGCCAGCAGCTGGGGCGGGAACACTGAAGCTTTCTTT. It translates to CASSWGGNTEAFF. The J gene is TRBJ1-1, the V gene TRBV7-2, with TRBD1 as a possible D gene (5 bases). There are 13 residues in the CDR3. The V end lost 4 bases, the J end lost 1 base, and 7 bases lay between the germline ends. Germline V gene data show CDR1 as SGHTA and CDR2 as FQGNSA.